This is a list of T cell receptor beta chains from one sample in a study of blood T cell repertoires in COVID-19. Sequencing was performed with immunoSEQ multiplex PCR; in TCRdb, only in-frame clones are kept and a portion is missing. This table has about 290,000 clones, about 90% appearing once. The sequenced sample consisted of peripheral blood. These receptors were taken from a woman in her 30s with COVID-19, enrolled during active disease. CDR3s include the opening cysteine and the closing phenylalanine or tryptophan. D genes are given only for firm matches. Not every row has a clone size; where given, it reads once, few, many or a size class.

CDR3 protein	CDR3 DNA	clone size	V gene	D gene	J gene
CASSSGTPEGYTF	TGCGCCAGCAGCTCAGGGACACCCGAGGGCTACACCTTC	.	TRBV5-1	.	TRBJ1-2
CASSPRGYREDQPQHF	TGTGCCAGCAGCCCCCGGGGGTACCGGGAGGATCAGCCCCAGCATTTT	once	TRBV6-2/TRBV6-3	.	TRBJ1-5
CAWSPDSPGELFF	TGTGCCTGGAGTCCTGACTCACCCGGGGAGCTGTTTTTT	.	TRBV30	.	TRBJ2-2
CASREAKDTQYF	TGCGCCAGCAGGGAAGCGAAAGATACGCAGTATTTT	.	TRBV5-1	.	TRBJ2-3
CASSGGTGGNTEAFF	TGTGCCAGCAGTGGGGGGACAGGAGGGAACACTGAAGCTTTCTTT	few	TRBV25-1	TRBD1	TRBJ1-1
CASSQGPGQARGNQPQHF	TGCGCCAGCAGCCAAGGGCCGGGACAGGCTAGGGGCAATCAGCCCCAGCATTTT	.	TRBV4-1	TRBD1	TRBJ1-5
CASSWDGSSYEQYF	TGCGCCAGCAGCTGGGACGGGAGCTCCTACGAGCAGTACTTC	.	TRBV5-1	.	TRBJ2-7
CASSWGGNTEAFF	TGTGCCAGCAGTTGGGGCGGGAACACTGAAGCTTTCTTT	.	TRBV27	.	TRBJ1-1
CASRLVGTEGRRNTEAFF	TGTGCAAGTCGCTTAGTGGGAACGGAGGGACGGAGGAACACTGAAGCTTTCTTT	.	TRBV12-2	.	TRBJ1-1
CAWSVSLAGFNNEQFF	TGTGCCTGGAGTGTCAGTCTAGCGGGTTTCAACAATGAGCAGTTCTTC	once	TRBV30	TRBD2	TRBJ2-1
CSASDSGGASIEQFF	TGCAGCGCTAGCGATAGCGGGGGGGCCTCGATTGAGCAGTTCTTC	.	TRBV29-1	TRBD2	TRBJ2-1
CASSLSEGVGSYNEQFF	TGTGCCAGCAGTTTATCCGAGGGGGTAGGCTCCTACAATGAGCAGTTCTTC	.	TRBV27	.	TRBJ2-1
CASSGQGSYEQYF	TGTGCCAGCAGTGGACAGGGTTCCTACGAGCAGTACTTC	.	TRBV12-3/TRBV12-4	TRBD1	TRBJ2-7
CASSPAVAGTGELFF	TGTGCCAGCTCACCTGCCGTAGCGGGCACCGGGGAGCTGTTTTTT	.	TRBV18	TRBD2	TRBJ2-2
CAISEGLGRVNQPQHF	TGTGCCATCAGTGAGGGCTTGGGCAGGGTAAATCAGCCCCAGCATTTT	.	TRBV10-3	.	TRBJ1-5
CASSAYPGGFYGYTF	TGTGCCAGCAGCGCTTACCCCGGGGGATTCTATGGCTACACCTTC	.	TRBV7-9	.	TRBJ1-2
CASSHSGGSYNEQFF	TGCGCCAGCAGCCATAGCGGGGGAAGCTACAATGAGCAGTTCTTC	once	TRBV4-1	TRBD2	TRBJ2-1
CASSSAPGLQETQYF	TGTGCCAGCAGTTCAGCTCCGGGACTCCAAGAGACCCAGTACTTC	.	TRBV28	.	TRBJ2-5
CASSPQGVYGYTF	TGTGCCAGCAGTCCCCAGGGGGTCTATGGCTACACCTTC	many	TRBV12-3/TRBV12-4	TRBD1	TRBJ1-2
CASSWNRGGNQPQHF	TGTGCCAGCAGCTGGAACAGGGGTGGCAATCAGCCCCAGCATTTT	.	TRBV13	TRBD1	TRBJ1-5
CASSFGGGNSPLHF	TGTGCCAGCAGTTTCGGGGGAGGTAATTCACCCCTCCACTTT	.	TRBV6-5	.	TRBJ1-6
CASSPYGGSYNSPLHF	TGTGCCAGCAGCCCGTATGGAGGGTCCTATAATTCACCCCTCCACTTT	.	TRBV5-8	.	TRBJ1-6
CASSLSTSGGEETQYF	TGTGCCAGCAGTTTATCGACTAGCGGGGGGGAAGAGACCCAGTACTTC	.	TRBV27	TRBD2	TRBJ2-5
CASSIGASISEAFF	TGTGCCAGTAGTATAGGGGCGTCAATTTCTGAAGCTTTCTTT	.	TRBV19	.	TRBJ1-1
CASSLDQAETQYF	TGTGCCAGCAGCTTGGACCAGGCGGAGACCCAGTACTTC	few	TRBV5-4	.	TRBJ2-5
CASSPASGDYEQYF	TGCGCCAGCAGCCCCGCTAGCGGGGACTACGAGCAGTACTTC	.	TRBV5-1	TRBD2	TRBJ2-7
CASSWGTGGPYEQYF	TGCGCCAGCAGCTGGGGGACAGGGGGTCCCTACGAGCAGTACTTC	once	TRBV5-1	TRBD1	TRBJ2-7
CSVFGGDSSNEQFF	TGCAGCGTTTTCGGCGGTGACTCATCCAATGAGCAGTTCTTC	.	TRBV29-1	.	TRBJ2-1
CASSPGGLSTGELFF	TGTGCCAGCTCACCAGGGGGCTTGAGCACCGGGGAGCTGTTTTTT	.	TRBV18	.	TRBJ2-2
CASSFQGSYGYTF	TGTGCCAGTAGTTTCCAGGGCTCCTATGGCTACACCTTC	few	TRBV19	.	TRBJ1-2
CASSPRGGRSETQYF	TGCGCCAGCAGCCCCCGGGGGGGCCGTTCGGAGACCCAGTACTTC	.	TRBV5-1	TRBD2	TRBJ2-5
CASSLVSSGNTIYF	TGTGCCAGCAGTCTAGTGAGCTCTGGAAACACCATATATTTT	.	TRBV14	.	TRBJ1-3
CASRVGGGAGNIQYF	TGTGCCAGTAGAGTAGGCGGGGGGGCCGGGAACATTCAGTACTTC	.	TRBV2	TRBD2	TRBJ2-4
CASTFGGGLTEAFF	TGTGCCAGCACCTTCGGGGGGGGGCTCACTGAAGCTTTCTTT	.	TRBV5-6	.	TRBJ1-1
CASSPHRGQTQETQYF	TGTGCCAGCAGTCCCCACCGGGGACAGACACAAGAGACCCAGTACTTC	.	TRBV27	TRBD1	TRBJ2-5
CASRYGAGTPWQETQYF	TGTGCCAGCAGGTACGGGGCGGGGACCCCGTGGCAAGAGACCCAGTACTTC	.	TRBV2	.	TRBJ2-5
CASTTGLYGYTF	TGTGCCAGTACGACAGGCCTCTATGGCTACACCTTC	.	TRBV19	.	TRBJ1-2